This record looks at one TCR beta chain sequence and its context. Its antigen is as yet unknown. The sample originates from a study of CXCR3-negative and CXCR3-positive naive CD8 T cells. Points from the study as a whole: Naive CXCR3-positive cells had TRB CDR3s more hydrophobic than those of CXCR3-negative naive cells. The TRBV-TRBJ usage of naive CXCR3-negative and CXCR3-positive cells was similar, but that of memory cells differed.

Germline CDR1 LNHNV, CDR2 YYDKDF (reference sequence). The CDR3 runs to 14 residues. The method, 5' RACE with UMI labels, was used to prepare the TRB cDNA libraries. For each CDR3 protein, TCRdb gives one entry from its re-call of the 5' RACE reads, without DNA. This sample's table has under 110,000 distinct CDR3 sequences. The sequenced sample was naive CXCR3+ CD8+ T cells from blood. Noted subset: CD45RO-CCR7+CD27+CD95- naive CD8+ T cells expressing CXCR3 (TNR3+). The chain employs TRBV15 and TRBJ2-7; TCRdb names TRBD2, which stays unverified in the absence of DNA. This receptor was identified in a human donor in good health. Some clones in this sample may be carry-over from other donors' samples. This CDR3 reads CATSTGTGSYEQYF.